Sequencing of this T cell receptor (beta chain) was carried out in a study of graft-versus-host responses after intestinal transplantation. Study-wide context: Those transplanted obtained multivisceral, liver-intestinal, or isolated intestinal grafts. Whole-study findings and limits: Within allografts, high graft-versus-host to host-versus-graft clonal ratios were seen among patients with graft-donor T cell macrochimerism. Early HvG declines after transplant were associated with peak circulating GvH clone levels.

Comments on this clone: Its antigen remains unidentified.

V was cut by 3 bases and J by 3 bases, with 9 bases left in between. CDR3 size: 14 residues. Germline V gene sequence: CDR1 WSHSY, CDR2 SAAADI. Some clones are missing from TCRdb's copy, which holds only in-frame ones; the method was immunoSEQ multiplex PCR. Among under 55,000 clones listed, 91% were seen once. This chain uses TRBV10-2 with TRBJ2-1; D not certain. The source is a human patient who received an intestinal transplant, so some T cells may come from the graft donor. Here the sequenced sample was PBMCs, taken 524 days after transplant. The CDR3 DNA reads as TGCGCCAGCAGTGATTCCGCCGGCTACAATGAGCAGTTCTTC. Translation: CASSDSAGYNEQFF.